This T cell receptor beta chain derives from a study of blood T cell repertoires in COVID-19. In the original analysis: Using reference gene primer amplification, nucleated cell counts were estimated. Produced via immunoSEQ multiplex PCR; TCRdb's table is partial and in-frame only. For V, J and clone size, that table is used; D and trimming come from the DNA. The sample has 95,000 to 100,000 clones, about 90% seen once; the top ten hold 17%. This clone was seen more than once but under ten times. This receptor was identified in a man in his fifties or sixties with acute or convalescent COVID-19. The specimen was peripheral blood.

CDR3 protein: CASTISGTGAGEQYF. Here the CDR3 DNA reads TGTGCCAGTACCATATCCGGGACAGGGGCGGGGGAGCAGTACTTC. The chain combines TRBV19 with TRBJ2-7, with 10 bases that match TRBD1. Germline V gene lookup returns CDR1 LNHDA and CDR2 SQIVND (reference sequence). The CDR3 contains 15 residues. The trim removed 7 bases at V and 7 bases at J, leaving 13 bases unmatched.